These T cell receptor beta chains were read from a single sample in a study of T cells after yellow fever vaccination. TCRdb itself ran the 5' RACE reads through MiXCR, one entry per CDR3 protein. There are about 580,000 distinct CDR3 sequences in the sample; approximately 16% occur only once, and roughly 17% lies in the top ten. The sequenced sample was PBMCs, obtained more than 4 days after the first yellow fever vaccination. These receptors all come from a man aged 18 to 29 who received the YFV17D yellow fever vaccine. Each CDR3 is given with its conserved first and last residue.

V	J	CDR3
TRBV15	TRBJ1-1	CATSRDPGNTEAFF
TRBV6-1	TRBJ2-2	CASRDNRGRDTGELFF
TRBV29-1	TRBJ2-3	CSSILAPTDTQYF
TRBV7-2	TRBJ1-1	CASSSGQGVLSEAFF
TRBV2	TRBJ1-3	CASSPTGVGGNTIYF
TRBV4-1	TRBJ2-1	CASSQALLAGGHHEQFF
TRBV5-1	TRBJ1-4	CASSLNFEKLFF
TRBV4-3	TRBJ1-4	CASSQETLQELLF
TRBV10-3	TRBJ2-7	CAISDRGQGIYEQYF
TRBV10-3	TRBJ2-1	CTIRAGAVAYNEQFF
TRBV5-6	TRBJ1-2	CASSLPGFVYGYTF
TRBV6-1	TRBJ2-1	CASSVVGLAGSYNEQFF
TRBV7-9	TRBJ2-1	CASSSPGLAVTNEQFF
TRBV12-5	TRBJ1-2	CASGFMGRRGGYTF
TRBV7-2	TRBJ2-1	CASSPQFGATVQFF
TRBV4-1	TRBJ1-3	CASSQEWGTGNTIYF
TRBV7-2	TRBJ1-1	CASIPQPPGQGGGEAFF
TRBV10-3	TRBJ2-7	CAISSGTGTYEQYF
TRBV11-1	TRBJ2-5	CASSPTAGHRTSGQETQYF
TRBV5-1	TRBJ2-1	CASSLTRDRGRGEQFF
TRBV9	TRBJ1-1	CASSVAREGEAFF
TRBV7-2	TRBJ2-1	CASNLRRGWDEQFF
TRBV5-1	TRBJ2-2	CASSLAYSSGELFF
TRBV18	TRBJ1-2	CASLRTGGYGYTF
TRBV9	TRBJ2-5	CASSVDSDQNQETQYF
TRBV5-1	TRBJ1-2	CASSLGEVNYGYTF
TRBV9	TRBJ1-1	CASSVMTGVNTEAFF
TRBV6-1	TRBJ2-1	CASSEDWDAYNEQFF
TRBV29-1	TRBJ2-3	CSAGGPGDTQYF
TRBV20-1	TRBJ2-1	CSATRTSGEDEQFF
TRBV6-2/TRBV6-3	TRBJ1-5	CASRLQGAGNQPQHF
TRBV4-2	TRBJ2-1	CASSQEAGRGLNEQFF
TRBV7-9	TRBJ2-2	CASSPRTSEPTGELFF
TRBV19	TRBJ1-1	CASSQTGVGTEAFF
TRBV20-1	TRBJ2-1	CSAWTGLDSYNEQFF
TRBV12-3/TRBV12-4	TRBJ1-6	CASSFGQGDGALHF
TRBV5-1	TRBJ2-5	CASSVTGQETQYF